The 10 T cell receptor beta chains presented below share a single source sample, sequenced in a study of cytomegalovirus exposure and HLA in healthy donors. The PCR used 60 Vbeta and 13 Jbeta primers. This table comes from immunoSEQ multiplex PCR, and its TCRdb copy is limited to in-frame clones, with some not included. The sample lists about 160,000 clones; roughly four fifths were seen once. The specimen sequenced was PBMCs. The receptors here all came from a young woman in good health and CMV-seronegative.

V and J are TRBV6-5 and TRBJ2-6, with D unclear. Germline-derived CDR1 and CDR2 are MNHEY and SVGAGI. V lost 6 bases to trimming and J lost 4 bases, with 7 bases between them. This CDR3 is built from 13 residues. CDR3 in amino acids: CASSPVGANVLTF. DNA for the CDR3: TGTGCCAGCAGCCCCGTAGGGGCCAACGTCCTGACTTTC.

The V gene is TRBV5-5, the J gene TRBJ2-2; 7 bases fit TRBD2. V trimming: 1 base; J trimming: 0 bases; junction bases outside the gene matches: 3. Germline V gene lookup returns CDR1 SGHKS and CDR2 YYEKEE (reference sequence). The CDR3 sequence is 16 residues long. For the CDR3, the DNA is TGTGCCAGCAGCTTGCTAGCGGCCGCGAACACCGGGGAGCTGTTTTTT. Translated, it gives CASSLLAAANTGELFF.

CDR3 in amino acids: CASRQTGQGLPSNYGYTF. As DNA, the CDR3 is TGCGCCAGCAGACAAACCGGACAGGGCCTGCCATCTAACTATGGCTACACCTTC. This chain links TRBV5-1 with TRBJ1-2, with 8 bases that match TRBD1. V lost 5 bases to trimming and J lost 0 bases; unmatched junction nucleotides: 15. This CDR3 comprises 18 residues. The germline CDR1 and CDR2 sequences are SGHRS and YFSETQ.

J is TRBJ2-2 and V is TRBV5-4; TRBD2 aligns across 11 bases. The CDR3 loop spans 17 amino acids. Trimming took 3 bases from V and 6 from J; bases not matched to a gene: 10. The germline V gene has CDR1 SGHNT and CDR2 YYREEE (reference sequence). The CDR3 region is CASSSLSGGAIPGELFF. CDR3 nucleotide sequence: TGTGCCAGCAGCTCCCTTAGCGGGGGGGCCATTCCCGGGGAGCTGTTTTTT.

The rearrangement links TRBV13 to TRBJ2-2, with 7 bases fitting TRBD2. With 1 base clipped from V and 3 bases from J, the junction kept 17 bases outside the gene matches. Germline V gene data show CDR1 as PRHDT and CDR2 as FYEKMQ (reference sequence). The CDR3 has 20 amino acids. DNA for the CDR3: TGTGCCAGCAGCTTAGTTTTAAGGATCGGCGGGAGCGTTCACACCGGGGAGCTGTTTTTT. It encodes CASSLVLRIGGSVHTGELFF.

The gene calls are TRBV2 and TRBJ1-4; 7 bases are a match to TRBD1. The CDR3 totals 12 residues. Germline assignment: CDR1 SNHLY and CDR2 FYNNEI. The V gene end was trimmed by 6 bases and the J gene end by 7 bases; junction bases not matched to a gene: 2. The chain's CDR3 is CASRGQPEKLFF. DNA for the CDR3: TGTGCCAGCAGGGGACAGCCTGAAAAACTGTTTTTT. Using reference TRBV2 and TRBJ1-4 for the parts outside the CDR3, the full variable domain is EPEVTQTPSHQVTQMGQEVILRCVPISNHLYFYWYRQILGQKVEFLVSFYNNEISEKSEIFDDQFSVERPDGSNFTLKIRSTKLEDSAMYFCASRGQPEKLFFGSGTQLSVL.

V gene TRBV6-6 combines with J gene TRBJ1-4; TRBD1 might be the D (5 bases). This CDR3 is 13 amino acids long. Germline V gene data show CDR1 as MNHNY and CDR2 as SVGAGI (reference sequence). Trimming took 5 bases from V and 7 from J, leaving 11 bases between them. The CDR3 sequence is CASSVLDSEKLFF. The CDR3 nucleotides read TGTGCCAGCAGTGTTCTAGACAGTGAAAAACTGTTTTTT.

This chain connects TRBV6-1 to TRBJ1-2, with D maybe TRBD1 (5 bases). Germline-derived CDR1 and CDR2 are MNHNS and SASEGT. V lost 2 bases to trimming and J lost 7 bases, with 17 bases between them. The CDR3 covers 15 residues. The DNA of the CDR3 is TGTGCCAGCAGTGAATCTAAGGCAGGGCGTAGTGGCTACACCTTC. Amino acid sequence: CASSESKAGRSGYTF.

The rearrangement uses TRBV7-9 and TRBJ2-1; 9 positions agree with TRBD1. This CDR3 is 16 amino acids long. The ends lost 2 bases at V and 6 bases at J; junction bases unmatched: 8. Germline CDR1 is SEHNR and CDR2 is FQNEAQ (reference sequence). The CDR3 here is CASSLRSGQGINEQFF. The CDR3 coding sequence is TGTGCCAGCAGCTTAAGGTCAGGACAGGGGATCAATGAGCAGTTCTTC.

The chain combines TRBV19 with TRBJ1-1; 8 bases fit TRBD1. V was clipped by 6 bases and J by 7 bases; unmatched bases: 10. The CDR3 sequence is 14 residues long. Germline CDR1 LNHDA, CDR2 SQIVND (reference sequence). CDR3 DNA sequence: TGTGCCAGTAGAAGAGCAGGGGGCGGACATGAAGCTTTCTTT. Translating gives CASRRAGGGHEAFF.